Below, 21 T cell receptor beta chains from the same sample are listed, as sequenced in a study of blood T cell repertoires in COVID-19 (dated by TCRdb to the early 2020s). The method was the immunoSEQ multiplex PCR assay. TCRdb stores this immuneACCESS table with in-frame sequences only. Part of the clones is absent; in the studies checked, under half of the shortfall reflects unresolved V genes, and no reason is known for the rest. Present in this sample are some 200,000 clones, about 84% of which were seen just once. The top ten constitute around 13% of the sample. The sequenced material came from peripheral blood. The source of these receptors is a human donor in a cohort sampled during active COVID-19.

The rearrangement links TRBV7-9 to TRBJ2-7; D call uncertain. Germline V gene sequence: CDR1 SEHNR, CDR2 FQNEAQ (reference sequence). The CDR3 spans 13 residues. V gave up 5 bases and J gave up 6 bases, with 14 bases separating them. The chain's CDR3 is CASSETYPPEQYF. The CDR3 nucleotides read TGTGCCAGCAGCGAGACTTACCCCCCCGAGCAGTACTTC.

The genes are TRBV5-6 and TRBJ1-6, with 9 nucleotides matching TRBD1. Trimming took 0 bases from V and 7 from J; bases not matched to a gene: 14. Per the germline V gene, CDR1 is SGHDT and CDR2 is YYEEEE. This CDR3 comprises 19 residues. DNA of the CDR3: TGTGCCAGCAGCTTGGATATATTCGGCGTAGGACAGGGGAATTCACCCCTCCACTTT. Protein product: CASSLDIFGVGQGNSPLHF.

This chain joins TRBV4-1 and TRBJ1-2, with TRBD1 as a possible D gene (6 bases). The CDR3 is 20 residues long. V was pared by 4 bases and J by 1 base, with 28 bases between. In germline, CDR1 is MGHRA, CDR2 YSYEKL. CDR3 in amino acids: CASSPAGAGPGGSLNYGYTF. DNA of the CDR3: TGCGCCAGCAGCCCCGCGGGGGCCGGGCCGGGGGGGAGTCTTAACTATGGCTACACCTTC.

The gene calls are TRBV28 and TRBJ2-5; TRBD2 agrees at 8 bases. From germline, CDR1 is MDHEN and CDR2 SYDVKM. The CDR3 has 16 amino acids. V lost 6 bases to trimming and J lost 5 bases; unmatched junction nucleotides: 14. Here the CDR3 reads CASRTLPGLDSETQYF. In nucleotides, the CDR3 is TGTGCCAGCAGAACCCTCCCGGGACTAGATTCGGAGACCCAGTACTTC.

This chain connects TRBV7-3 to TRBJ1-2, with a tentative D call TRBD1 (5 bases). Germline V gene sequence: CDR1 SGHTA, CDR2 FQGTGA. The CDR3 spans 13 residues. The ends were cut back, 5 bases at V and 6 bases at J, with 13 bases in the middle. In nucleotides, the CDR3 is TGTGCCAGCAGCCCTTCGGAAGGGGATGGCTACACCTTC. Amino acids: CASSPSEGDGYTF.

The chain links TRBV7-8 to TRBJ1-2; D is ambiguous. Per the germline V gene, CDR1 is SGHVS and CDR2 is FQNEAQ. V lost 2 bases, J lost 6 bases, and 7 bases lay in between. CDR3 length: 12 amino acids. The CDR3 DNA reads TGTGCCAGCAGCTTAAGCCGCGATGGCTACACCTTC. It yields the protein CASSLSRDGYTF.

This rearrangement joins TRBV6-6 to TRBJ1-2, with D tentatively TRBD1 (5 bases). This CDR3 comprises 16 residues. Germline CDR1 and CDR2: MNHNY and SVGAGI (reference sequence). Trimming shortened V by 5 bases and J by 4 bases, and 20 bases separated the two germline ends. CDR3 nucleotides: TGTGCCAGCAGTCTACCATCACAGGCCATTACCTATGGCTACACCTTC. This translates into CASSLPSQAITYGYTF.

Written as DNA, the CDR3 is TGTGCCAGCAGCCAAGATGGGGGGTGGGCTTCACCCCTCCACTTT. This translates into CASSQDGGWASPLHF. The V gene is TRBV14, the J gene TRBJ1-6; the D gene is possibly TRBD1 (5 bases). The V and J ends lost 0 bases and 9 bases respectively, with 12 bases between them. CDR3 length equals 15 residues. Germline lookup yields CDR1 SGHDN and CDR2 FVKESK.

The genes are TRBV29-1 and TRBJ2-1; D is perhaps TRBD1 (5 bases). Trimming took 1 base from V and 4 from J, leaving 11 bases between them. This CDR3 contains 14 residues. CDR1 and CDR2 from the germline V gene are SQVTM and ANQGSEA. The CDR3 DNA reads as TGCAGCGTTGAAGGCTCCCCAGGGTACAATGAGCAGTTCTTC. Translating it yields CSVEGSPGYNEQFF.

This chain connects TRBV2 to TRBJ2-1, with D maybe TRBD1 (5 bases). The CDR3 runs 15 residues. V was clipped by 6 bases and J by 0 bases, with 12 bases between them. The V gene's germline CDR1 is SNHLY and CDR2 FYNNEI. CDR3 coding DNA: TGTGCCAGCAGGGACACCCGGAGCTCCTACAATGAGCAGTTCTTC. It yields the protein CASRDTRSSYNEQFF.

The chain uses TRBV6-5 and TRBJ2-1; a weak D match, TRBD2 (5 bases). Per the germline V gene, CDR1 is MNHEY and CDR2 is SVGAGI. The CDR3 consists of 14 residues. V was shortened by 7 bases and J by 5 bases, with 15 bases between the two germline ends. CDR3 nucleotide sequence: TGTGCCAGCACGCCGGGAAACATCGACAATGAGCAGTTCTTC. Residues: CASTPGNIDNEQFF.

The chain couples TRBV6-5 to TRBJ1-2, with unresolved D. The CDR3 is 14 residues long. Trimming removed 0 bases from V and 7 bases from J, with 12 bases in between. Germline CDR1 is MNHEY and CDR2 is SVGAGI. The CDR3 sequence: CASSYSRGVGGYTF. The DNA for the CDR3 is TGTGCCAGCAGTTACTCGAGAGGCGTGGGTGGCTACACCTTC.

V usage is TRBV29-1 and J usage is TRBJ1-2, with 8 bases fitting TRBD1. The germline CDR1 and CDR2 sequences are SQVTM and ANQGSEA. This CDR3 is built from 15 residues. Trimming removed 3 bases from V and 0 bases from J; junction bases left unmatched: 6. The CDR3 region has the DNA TGCAGCGTTGATCGGACAGGGACCACTAACTATGGCTACACCTTC. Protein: CSVDRTGTTNYGYTF. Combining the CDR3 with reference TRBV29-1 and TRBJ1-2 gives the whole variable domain SAVISQKPSRDICQRGTSLTIQCQVDSQVTMMFWYRQQPGQSLTLIATANQGSEATYESGFVIDKFPISRPNLTFSTLTVSNMSPEDSSIYLCSVDRTGTTNYGYTFGSGTRLTVV.

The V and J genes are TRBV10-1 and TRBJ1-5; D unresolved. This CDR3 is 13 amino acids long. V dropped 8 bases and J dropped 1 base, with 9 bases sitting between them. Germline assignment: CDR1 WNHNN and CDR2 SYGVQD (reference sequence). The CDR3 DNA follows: TGCGCCAGCCCCGGGAAAAGCAATCAGCCCCAGCATTTT. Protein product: CASPGKSNQPQHF.

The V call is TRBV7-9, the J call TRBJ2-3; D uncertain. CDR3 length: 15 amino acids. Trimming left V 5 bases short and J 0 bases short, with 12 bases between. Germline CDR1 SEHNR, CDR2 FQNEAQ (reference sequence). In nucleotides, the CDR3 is TGTGCCAGCAGCCGACAAATAGGAAGCACAGATACGCAGTATTTT. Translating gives CASSRQIGSTDTQYF.

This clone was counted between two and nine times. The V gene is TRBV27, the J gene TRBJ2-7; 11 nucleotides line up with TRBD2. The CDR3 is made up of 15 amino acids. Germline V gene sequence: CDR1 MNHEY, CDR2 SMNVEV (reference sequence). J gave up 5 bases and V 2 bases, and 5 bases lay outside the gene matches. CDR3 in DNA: TGTGCCAGCAGTTTAGTAACTAGCGGGAGAGACGAGCAGTACTTC. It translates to CASSLVTSGRDEQYF.

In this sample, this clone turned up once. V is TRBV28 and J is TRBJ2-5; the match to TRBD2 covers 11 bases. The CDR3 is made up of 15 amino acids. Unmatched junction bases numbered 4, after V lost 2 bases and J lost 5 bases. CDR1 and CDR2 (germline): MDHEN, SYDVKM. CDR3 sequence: CASSLLLAGDETQYF. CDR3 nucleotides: TGTGCCAGCAGTTTACTACTAGCGGGGGACGAGACCCAGTACTTC.

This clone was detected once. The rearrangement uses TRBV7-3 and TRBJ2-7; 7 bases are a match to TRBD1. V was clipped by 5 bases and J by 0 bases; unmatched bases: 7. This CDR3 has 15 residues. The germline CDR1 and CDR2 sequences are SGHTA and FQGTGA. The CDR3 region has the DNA TGTGCCAGCAGCCTGGACAGGAGCAGCTCCTACGAGCAGTACTTC. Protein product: CASSLDRSSSYEQYF.

Here the CDR3 reads CASSTTGQVAAFF. The CDR3 region has the DNA TGTGCCAGCAGCACCACCGGACAGGTTGCGGCTTTCTTT. The chain joins TRBV5-6 to TRBJ1-1, with 7 bases that match TRBD1. CDR3 length: 13 residues. From germline, CDR1 is SGHDT and CDR2 YYEEEE. Losses at the gene ends were 4 bases for V and 11 bases for J; bases not matched to a gene: 11.

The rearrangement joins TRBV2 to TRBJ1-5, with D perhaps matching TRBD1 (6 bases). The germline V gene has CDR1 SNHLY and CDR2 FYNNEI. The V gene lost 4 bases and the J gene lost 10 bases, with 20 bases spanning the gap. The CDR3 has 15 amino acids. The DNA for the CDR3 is TGTGCCAGCAGTGTGATTGGGGCCTCAGGGGATCCCCAGCATTTT. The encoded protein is CASSVIGASGDPQHF.

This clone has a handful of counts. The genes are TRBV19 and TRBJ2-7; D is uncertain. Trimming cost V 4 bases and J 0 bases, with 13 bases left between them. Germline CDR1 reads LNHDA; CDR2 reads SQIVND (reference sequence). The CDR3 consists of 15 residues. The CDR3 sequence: CASSKRVRSSYEQYF. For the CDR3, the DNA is TGTGCCAGTAGTAAACGGGTCCGTAGCTCCTACGAGCAGTACTTC.